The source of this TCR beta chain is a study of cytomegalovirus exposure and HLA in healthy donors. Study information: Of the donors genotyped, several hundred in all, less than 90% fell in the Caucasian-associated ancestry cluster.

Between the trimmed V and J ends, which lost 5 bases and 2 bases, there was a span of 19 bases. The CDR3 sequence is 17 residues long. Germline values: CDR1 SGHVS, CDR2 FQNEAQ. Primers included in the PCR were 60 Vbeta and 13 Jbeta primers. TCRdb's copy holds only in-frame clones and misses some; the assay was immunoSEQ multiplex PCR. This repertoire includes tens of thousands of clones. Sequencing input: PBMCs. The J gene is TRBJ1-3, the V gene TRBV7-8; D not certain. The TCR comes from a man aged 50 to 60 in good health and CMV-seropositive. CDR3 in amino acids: CASSPIGFFGTGNTIYF. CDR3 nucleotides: TGTGCCAGCAGCCCTATCGGGTTTTTCGGAACTGGAAACACCATATATTTT.